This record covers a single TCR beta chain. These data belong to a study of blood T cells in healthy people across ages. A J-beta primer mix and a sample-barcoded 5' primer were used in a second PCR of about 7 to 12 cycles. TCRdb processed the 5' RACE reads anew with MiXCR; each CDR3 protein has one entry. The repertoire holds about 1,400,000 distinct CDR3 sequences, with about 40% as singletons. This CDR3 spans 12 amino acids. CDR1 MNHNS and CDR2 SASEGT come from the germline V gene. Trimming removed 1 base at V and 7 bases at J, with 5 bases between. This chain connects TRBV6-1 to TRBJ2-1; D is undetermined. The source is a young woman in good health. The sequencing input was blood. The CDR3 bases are TGTGCCAGCAGTGAAGGAATAAATGAGCAGTTCTTC. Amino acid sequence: CASSEGINEQFF.